The 6 T cell receptor beta chains below all came from one sample that was sequenced in a study of cytomegalovirus exposure and HLA in healthy donors. PCR used 60 Vbeta primers and 13 Jbeta primers. The data were produced by immunoSEQ multiplex PCR, yet TCRdb's version contains in-frame clones alone and is incomplete. The top ten hold about 9.4% of the sample, which has some 98,000 clones, roughly 86% seen once. The source material was PBMCs. These receptors originate from a human donor in good health.

V usage is TRBV4-3 and J usage is TRBJ2-1; 8 bases agree with TRBD2. The germline V gene has CDR1 LGHNA and CDR2 YSLEER. Trimming cost V 3 bases and J 8 bases; bases outside gene matches: 9. The CDR3 has 15 amino acids. CDR3 nucleotides: TGCGCCAGCAGCCAGTCGGGGGGGGGCATTTATGAGCAGTTCTTC. Amino acid sequence: CASSQSGGGIYEQFF.

The rearrangement links TRBV5-1 to TRBJ2-7; possible D gene TRBD2, 6 bases. Germline V gene data show CDR1 as SGHRS and CDR2 as YFSETQ. V dropped 4 bases and J dropped 3 bases, with 17 bases sitting between them. The CDR3 covers 15 residues. The CDR3 is CASSASLGGLYEQYF. CDR3 DNA: TGCGCCAGCAGCGCATCCTTGGGGGGACTCTACGAGCAGTACTTC.

The chain joins TRBV18 to TRBJ1-2, with 10 bases fitting TRBD1. The length of the CDR3 is 14 residues. The V gene end was trimmed by 3 bases and the J gene end by 3 bases; junction bases not matched to a gene: 1. The germline gives CDR1 KGHSH, CDR2 LQKENI. The chain's CDR3 is CASSPGTGDYGYTF. CDR3 bases: TGTGCCAGCTCACCCGGGACAGGGGACTATGGCTACACCTTC.

The V and J genes are TRBV5-4 and TRBJ1-1, with 8 bases fitting TRBD1. V was clipped by 0 bases and J by 6 bases; unmatched bases: 7. Looked up from germline, CDR1 is SGHNT and CDR2 is YYREEE (reference sequence). CDR3 length: 15 amino acids. The CDR3 here is CASSLGARGQPEAFF. CDR3 sequence (DNA): TGTGCCAGCAGCTTGGGAGCCAGGGGGCAGCCTGAAGCTTTCTTT.

This sequence joins TRBV27 and TRBJ2-3; a weak D match, TRBD1 (6 bases). CDR1 and CDR2 (germline): MNHEY, SMNVEV (reference sequence). CDR3 length: 15 residues. Trimming took 5 bases from V and 0 from J, leaving 12 bases between them. The CDR3 DNA reads TGTGCCAGCAGTCCACAGGGCCAAAGCACAGATACGCAGTATTTT. This codes for CASSPQGQSTDTQYF.

The chain links TRBV6-5 to TRBJ2-5; D is perhaps TRBD1 (6 bases). The CDR3 runs 16 residues. V lost 0 bases and J 4 bases, leaving 15 bases between the germline ends. Germline V lookup: CDR1 MNHEY, CDR2 SVGAGI. This chain's CDR3 is CASSYSANRVGETQYF. CDR3 DNA: TGTGCCAGCAGTTACTCGGCCAACAGGGTAGGAGAGACCCAGTACTTC.